The clone carrying this T cell receptor (beta chain) has ten or more counts. Individual cDNA molecules received unique molecular identifiers. One entry per CDR3 protein results from TCRdb running MiXCR on the 5' RACE reads. The sample contains under 20,000 distinct CDR3 sequences, around 4.4% of which appear only once. This entry is derived from a study of early T cells in non-severe SARS-CoV-2 infection. Study-level background: The authors sequenced bulk RNA from unsorted whole blood, leaving chains unpaired.

The CDR3 totals 17 residues. Germline values: CDR1 SGHDT, CDR2 YYEEEE. Germline trimming cut 1 base from V and 0 bases from J; bases unmatched to any gene: 9. Specimen: whole blood. This chain uses TRBV5-6 with TRBJ1-1; 7 positions agree with TRBD1. This TCR came from an adult who was a healthcare worker with PCR-confirmed SARS-CoV-2 infection or an uninfected control (not recorded which). The CDR3 reads CASSLSLWDRLNTEAFF. In DNA form, the CDR3 reads TGTGCCAGCAGCTTGTCTCTCTGGGACAGACTGAACACTGAAGCTTTCTTT.